The 31 T cell receptor beta chains below come from one sample, sequenced in a study of Ad26.COV2.S vaccination and SARS-CoV-2 variants. The sample's treatment: around 19 received Ad26.COV2.S at low or high dose, single or two shots; roughly five received placebo; per-sample allocation not given. Sampling took place 63 days after the first vaccine or placebo injection. Method: immunoSEQ multiplex PCR; TCRdb's copy keeps in-frame clones and lacks some. The data show some 480,000 clones, roughly 87% seen once. Sequences were derived from peripheral blood, sampled in a trial of Ad26.COV2.S vaccine versus placebo. The receptors here all came from a person aged 18-60 years who received the Ad26.COV2.S COVID-19 vaccine or a placebo.

This clone is a singleton in its sample. The J gene is TRBJ2-6, the V gene TRBV18, with D possibly being TRBD1 (8 bases). V lost 6 bases, J lost 1 base, and 22 bases lay in between. Germline-derived CDR1 and CDR2 are KGHSH and LQKENI. The CDR3 contains 19 residues. CDR3 DNA: TGTGCCAGCTCCCCAACGGGGGGACAGGTGCCATCTGGGGCCAACGTCCTGACTTTC. Its protein product is CASSPTGGQVPSGANVLTF.

J is TRBJ1-5 and V is TRBV2; a possible D gene is TRBD1 (6 bases). The V and J ends lost 0 bases and 5 bases respectively, with 8 bases between them. Germline loops: CDR1 SNHLY, CDR2 FYNNEI. The length of the CDR3 is 14 residues. The CDR3 sequence: CASSEARGDQPQHF. In nucleotides, the CDR3 is TGTGCCAGCAGTGAAGCGAGGGGGGATCAGCCCCAGCATTTT.

V and J are TRBV19 and TRBJ2-7; D remains ambiguous. Germline V gene lookup returns CDR1 LNHDA and CDR2 SQIVND (reference sequence). The CDR3 consists of 15 residues. With 1 base removed from V and 0 bases from J, the gap between germline ends came to 10 bases. CDR3 region: CASSIAGPNSYEQYF. The CDR3 DNA is TGTGCCAGTAGTATAGCAGGTCCTAACTCCTACGAGCAGTACTTC.

As to this clone: One junction end does not reproduce the germline sequence, and a read error may be involved. V and J are TRBV6-2 or TRBV6-3 and TRBJ1-1, with D perhaps matching TRBD1 (5 bases). The CDR3 is 10 residues long. Germline loops: CDR1 MNHEY, CDR2 SVGEGT. CDR3 sequence (DNA): TGTGCCAGCAGTTCCGGGGACCGCCAGTTT. Translating gives CASSSGDRQF.

About this clone: At one end, the junction sequence differs from germline, possibly due to a read error. The chain joins TRBV4-1 to TRBJ2-1; a weak D match, TRBD2 (6 bases). The CDR3 is 15 residues long. Germline CDR1 MGHRA, CDR2 YSYEKL. The CDR3 protein is CASSHSRDSNNEQFF. CDR3 DNA sequence: TGCGCCAGCAGCCATTCCCGGGACTCCAACAATGAGCAGTTCTTC.

CDR3 sequence (DNA): TGTGCCTGGAGTGTCGGCCCCCGACTCAATCAGCCCCAGCATTTT. It yields the protein CAWSVGPRLNQPQHF. The chain employs TRBV30 and TRBJ1-5; unclear D gene. Trimming took off 0 bases at V and 3 bases at J, with 12 bases between the two ends. Germline values: CDR1 GTSNPN, CDR2 SVGIG (reference sequence). CDR3 length: 15 amino acids.

The chain joins TRBV3-1 (or the pseudogene TRBV3-2) to TRBJ1-5, with unresolved D. This CDR3 has 14 amino acids. V lost 1 base to trimming and J lost 2 bases, with 6 bases between them. Germline V CDR1 and CDR2: LGHDT, YNNKEL (reference sequence). The CDR3 DNA reads TGTGCCAGCAGCCAAGGCCCAGGCAATCAGCCCCAGCATTTT. This gives the protein CASSQGPGNQPQHF.

The chain is built from TRBV7-3 and TRBJ1-1; D is uncertain. Trimming shortened V by 4 bases and J by 3 bases, and 9 bases separated the two germline ends. The CDR3 contains 13 residues. Germline loops: CDR1 SGHTA, CDR2 FQGTGA. The CDR3 coding sequence is TGTGCCAGCAGCTCGTTACCGGACACTGAAGCTTTCTTT. Translated, it gives CASSSLPDTEAFF.

The gene calls are TRBV12-3 or TRBV12-4 and TRBJ1-4; D is ambiguous. The CDR3 covers 13 residues. V was cut by 3 bases and J by 10 bases, with 12 bases left in between. Written as DNA, the CDR3 is TGTGCCAGCAGTTTTCAGCTTGATGGAAAACTGTTTTTT. It specifies CASSFQLDGKLFF.

The chain employs TRBV19 and TRBJ2-7; weak D call: TRBD2 (7 bases). This CDR3 is 11 amino acids long. The V end was cut by 9 bases, the J end by 9 bases, with 15 bases between. CDR1 and CDR2 (germline): LNHDA, SQIVND (reference sequence). CDR3 protein: CASSPGGRQYF. The DNA for the CDR3 is TGTGCCAGCTCGCCGGGGGGCCGGCAGTACTTC.

The DNA for the CDR3 is TGTGCCAGCTCACCACCCTGGGACAGCTACGAGCAGTACTTC. The encoded protein is CASSPPWDSYEQYF. The chain recombines TRBV18 with TRBJ2-7; TRBD1 matches 7 bases. With V trimmed by 0 bases and J by 3 bases, 2 bases remained unmatched. This CDR3 is built from 14 residues. In germline, CDR1 is KGHSH, CDR2 LQKENI.

About this clone itself: Different DNA sequences within this sample yield the same CDR3. The gene calls are TRBV28 and TRBJ1-3, with no clear D. The germline V gene encodes CDR1 MDHEN and CDR2 SYDVKM. This CDR3 contains 12 residues. The germline V and J ends were trimmed by 6 bases and 2 bases, with 5 bases remaining between them. The CDR3 spells CASRGAGNTIYF. CDR3 sequence (DNA): TGTGCCAGCAGGGGAGCTGGAAACACCATATATTTT.

The chain couples TRBV6-5 to TRBJ2-5; D gene uncertain. This CDR3 is built from 12 residues. The germline V gene has CDR1 MNHEY and CDR2 SVGAGI. V lost 8 bases and J 4 bases, leaving 11 bases between the germline ends. The CDR3, as DNA: TGTGCCAGCGGGGTAAACGGAGAGACCCAGTACTTC. This translates into CASGVNGETQYF.

This clone was observed a handful of times. This chain joins TRBV28 and TRBJ1-5, with D perhaps TRBD1 (5 bases). The CDR3 spans 13 residues. V lost 5 bases and J lost 2, with 7 bases in between. From germline, CDR1 is MDHEN and CDR2 SYDVKM. The CDR3: CASSDRGNQPQHF. CDR3 coding DNA: TGTGCCAGCAGTGACAGAGGCAATCAGCCCCAGCATTTT. Combining the CDR3 with reference TRBV28 and TRBJ1-5 gives the whole variable domain DVKVTQSSRYLVKRTGEKVFLECVQDMDHENMFWYRQDPGLGLRLIYFSYDVKMKEKGDIPEGYSVSREKKERFSLILESASTNQTSMYLCASSDRGNQPQHFGDGTRLSIL.

This chain uses TRBV5-1 with TRBJ2-1, with TRBD2 identical over 7 bases. The germline gives CDR1 SGHRS, CDR2 YFSETQ. The CDR3 is made up of 15 amino acids. J was trimmed by 3 bases and V by 0 bases; bases with no gene match: 3. CDR3: CASSLAVAGYNEQFF. CDR3 DNA sequence: TGCGCCAGCAGCTTGGCGGTAGCGGGCTACAATGAGCAGTTCTTC.

This chain joins TRBV28 and TRBJ1-1; D is unclear. V lost 4 bases and J 9 bases, leaving 9 bases between the germline ends. The CDR3 sequence is 11 residues long. Germline V gene lookup returns CDR1 MDHEN and CDR2 SYDVKM. The CDR3, as DNA: TGTGCCAGCAGTTCCCCCGCCCAAGCTTTCTTT. Translation: CASSSPAQAFF.

The chain combines TRBV5-1 with TRBJ1-4, with 7 bases fitting TRBD1. J lost 5 bases, V lost 5 bases, and 0 bases had no gene match. The CDR3 is 12 residues long. Germline assignment: CDR1 SGHRS and CDR2 YFSETQ. CDR3 sequence: CASRDRNEKLFF. CDR3 coding DNA: TGCGCCAGCAGGGACAGGAATGAAAAACTGTTTTTT.

This chain joins TRBV1 and TRBJ2-7; the table's D call of TRBD2 was not tested on the DNA. TRBV1 is listed as a pseudogene. The CDR3 extends over 15 amino acids. The CDR3 DNA reads as TGCACCAGCATCCCCGCCGGGGGGGGAAACTACGAGCAGTACTTC. As protein: CTSIPAGGGNYEQYF.

The chain links TRBV20-1 to TRBJ2-7; 12 positions agree with TRBD2. Trimming removed 3 bases from V and 2 bases from J; junction bases left unmatched: 8. CDR1 and CDR2 (germline): DFQATT, SNEGSKA (reference sequence). This CDR3 is 16 amino acids long. This CDR3 reads CSASASGRGRAYEQYF. For the CDR3, the DNA is TGCAGTGCTAGTGCTAGCGGGAGGGGAAGGGCCTACGAGCAGTACTTC.

This clone was seen a handful of times. V and J are TRBV20-1 and TRBJ2-7; D might be TRBD1 (5 bases). V gave up 3 bases and J gave up 4 bases, with 10 bases separating them. The V gene's germline CDR1 is DFQATT and CDR2 SNEGSKA (reference sequence). The CDR3 is 12 residues long. CDR3: CSASPGSYEQYF. The CDR3 DNA is TGCAGTGCTAGTCCAGGGTCGTACGAGCAGTACTTC.

The chain is built from TRBV5-4 and TRBJ2-3, with 9 bases fitting TRBD2. J gave up 0 bases and V 0 bases, and 5 bases lay outside the gene matches. This CDR3 region has 17 residues. CDR1 and CDR2 from the germline V gene are SGHNT and YYREEE (reference sequence). The CDR3 DNA sequence: TGTGCCAGCAGCTTGGCGGCTAGCGGGAAAAGCACAGATACGCAGTATTTT. Its translation is CASSLAASGKSTDTQYF.

This clone occurred a few times. This chain links TRBV11-3 with TRBJ2-1; 10 positions match TRBD2. The J segment lost 2 bases and the V segment lost 1 base, leaving 2 bases of the junction unmatched. The CDR3 consists of 16 residues. The V gene's germline CDR1 is SGHNT and CDR2 YENEEA. The DNA for the CDR3 is TGTGCCAGCAGCTTAGCTAGCGGGAGTACCTACAATGAGCAGTTCTTC. It specifies CASSLASGSTYNEQFF.

V usage is TRBV18 and J usage is TRBJ2-1, with D possibly TRBD1 on 5 matching bases. This CDR3 region has 15 residues. Germline CDR1 reads KGHSH; CDR2 reads LQKENI. Trimming pared 6 bases from V and 3 bases from J, leaving 15 bases between. For the CDR3, the DNA is TGTGCCAGCTCTGATTCCGTGGGGCGCTACAATGAGCAGTTCTTC. Its translation is CASSDSVGRYNEQFF.

This clone came up once. The rearrangement links TRBV24-1 to TRBJ2-3, with TRBD1 as a possible D gene (5 bases). Germline CDR1 is KGHDR and CDR2 is SFDVKD. The CDR3 sequence is 15 residues long. The V end lost 0 bases, the J end lost 1 base, and 7 bases lay between the germline ends. CDR3 coding DNA: TGTGCCACCAGTGATTTGTCCAGGGGCACAGATACGCAGTATTTT. Translation gives CATSDLSRGTDTQYF.

This sequence joins TRBV21-1 and TRBJ2-1. TRBV21-1 is reported as a pseudogene. The CDR3 length is 13 residues. CDR3 in DNA: TGTGCCAGCAGCAAAGGAAGTTTCCATGAGCAGTTCTTC. It encodes CASSKGSFHEQFF.

V and J are TRBV28 and TRBJ1-1; D is uncertain. Germline values: CDR1 MDHEN, CDR2 SYDVKM. V was shortened by 3 bases and J by 4 bases, with 18 bases between the two germline ends. CDR3 length: 16 residues. CDR3 protein: CASSLAGWGESTEAFF. CDR3 sequence (DNA): TGTGCCAGCAGTTTGGCCGGGTGGGGAGAGAGCACTGAAGCTTTCTTT.

This chain links TRBV2 with TRBJ2-2; no reliable D call. The CDR3 consists of 11 residues. V was shortened by 7 bases and J by 4 bases, with 4 bases between the two germline ends. In germline, CDR1 is SNHLY, CDR2 FYNNEI. The CDR3 nucleotides are TGTGCCAGCATGAGCACCGGGGAGCTGTTTTTT. The encoded protein is CASMSTGELFF.

This chain joins TRBV11-1 and TRBJ2-7, with D possibly called TRBD1 or TRBD2 (7 bases each). Looked up from germline, CDR1 is SGHAT and CDR2 is FQDESV (reference sequence). V was cut by 7 bases and J by 3 bases, with 16 bases left in between. The CDR3 is 14 amino acids. The CDR3 DNA sequence: TGTGCCAGCAACCAGGGGGACTATTTCTACGAGCAGTACTTC. It yields the protein CASNQGDYFYEQYF.

The chain uses TRBV9 and TRBJ2-2; 9 bases agree with TRBD1. The germline CDR1 and CDR2 sequences are SGDLS and YYNGEE. This CDR3 region has 18 residues. V shed 4 bases, J shed 4 bases, and the junction held 14 bases outside the gene matches. The CDR3 nucleotides read TGTGCCAGCAGCACGACAGGGGGTGGGGTTTTAACCACCGGGGAGCTGTTTTTT. It yields the protein CASSTTGGGVLTTGELFF.

The CDR3 DNA reads as TGTGCCAGCAGCTTAGGCCGGGACTTCACCGGGGAGCTGTTTTTT. This encodes CASSLGRDFTGELFF. The rearrangement links TRBV11-2 to TRBJ2-2; TRBD2 is a possible D gene (6 bases). Trimming removed 1 base at V and 4 bases at J, with 10 bases between. Germline CDR1 SGHAT, CDR2 FQNNGV. CDR3 length: 15 amino acids.

The genes are TRBV6-5 and TRBJ2-7, with D possibly TRBD2 on 6 matching bases. Trimming shortened V by 6 bases and J by 2 bases, and 11 bases separated the two germline ends. The CDR3 loop spans 13 amino acids. The V gene's germline CDR1 is MNHEY and CDR2 SVGAGI. The CDR3 coding sequence is TGTGCCAGCAGGGGACGGGGGACCTACGAGCAGTACTTC. This encodes CASRGRGTYEQYF.